The 32 T cell receptor delta chains below all came from one sample that was sequenced in a study of gamma-delta chains in newborns, infants, children. TCRdb used CATT to re-call clones from the reads. The table lists 6,500 to 8,000 delta-chain clones, roughly 10% of them singletons. The sequencing sample was made of blood. The receptors stem from a child who was a newborn, infant or young child, either healthy, febrile or measles-vaccinated (not recorded which).

This clone has a handful of counts. The sample has other DNA sequences that encode this CDR3 too. The J gene is TRDJ3, the V gene TRDV2; 13 bases agree with TRDD3. V shed 4 bases, J shed 2 bases, and the junction held 7 bases outside the gene matches. CDR3 length equals 19 residues. CDR1 is GEAIGNYY and CDR2 is EKD in the germline V gene. CDR3 amino acids: CACDSLLGDTAWDTRQMFF. The DNA of the CDR3 is TGTGCCTGTGATTCACTACTGGGGGATACGGCCTGGGACACCCGACAGATGTTTTTC.

There are a few counts of this clone. The chain employs TRDV2 and TRDJ3; TRDD3 matches 13 bases. V shed 3 bases and J 5 bases; nucleotides not matched to a gene: 9. Looked up from germline, CDR1 is GEAIGNYY and CDR2 is EKD. The CDR3 runs 19 residues. Here the CDR3 DNA reads TGTGCCTGTGACCCCGCTACTGGGGGATACGAGAGGGACACCCGACAGATGTTTTTC. Protein product: CACDPATGGYERDTRQMFF.

This clone was seen a few times. This chain links TRDV2 with TRDJ2; 7 bases are a match to TRDD3. Germline CDR1 GEAIGNYY, CDR2 EKD. The CDR3 sequence is 22 residues long. V dropped 1 base and J dropped 0; count of bases not matched to a gene: 22. This CDR3 is CACDTVGLGAPPARALTAQLFF. CDR3 nucleotides: TGTGCCTGTGACACGGTGGGGCTGGGGGCACCCCCCGCCCGGGCTTTGACAGCACAACTCTTCTTT.

Notes on this clone: The junction differs from germline at one of its ends, possibly a read error. This chain connects TRDV2 to TRDJ1; D remains ambiguous. CDR3 length equals 17 residues. CDR1 GEAIGNYY and CDR2 EKD come from the germline V gene. CDR3 in DNA: TGTGCCTGCGACACCGTCCAGAGGGACCCGTACACCGATAAACTCATCTTT. Translated, it gives CACDTVQRDPYTDKLIF.

This clone was detected only a few times. A read error may produce the germline difference seen at one junction end. This chain connects TRDV2 to TRDJ3, with 12 bases matching TRDD3. Because TCRdb records no J gene, it was assigned here through a match of the DNA to germline. This CDR3 is built from 18 residues. Germline CDR1 and CDR2: GEAIGNYY and EKD. In DNA, the CDR3 is TGTGCCTGTGACACCGTACTGGGGGATACATGGGACACCCGAAAGATGTTTTTC. It specifies CACDTVLGDTWDTRKMFF.

This clone was seen more than once but under ten times. A read error is possible here, since a much larger clone lies one base away. CDR3: CACGTLLGDKSLYTDKLIF. Here the CDR3 DNA reads TGTGCCTGTGGCACCCTACTGGGGGATAAGTCTCTTTACACCGATAAACTCATCTTT. The J gene is TRDJ1, the V gene TRDV2, with 11 bases identical to TRDD3. Per the germline V gene, CDR1 is GEAIGNYY and CDR2 is EKD. This CDR3 has 19 residues.

This clone was found a few times. This rearrangement joins TRDV2 to TRDJ1; D unresolved. The CDR3 extends over 14 amino acids. V lost 3 bases, J lost 0 bases, and 10 bases lay in between. Germline V gene data show CDR1 as GEAIGNYY and CDR2 as EKD. CDR3 amino acids: CACDDLGNTDKLIF. For the CDR3, the DNA is TGTGCCTGTGACGACCTTGGGAACACCGATAAACTCATCTTT.

This clone is medium-sized. The chain has TRDV2 and TRDJ1; D may be TRDD3 (5 bases). Trimming took off 0 bases at V and 2 bases at J, with 42 bases between the two ends. The length of the CDR3 is 25 residues. Germline CDR1 reads GEAIGNYY; CDR2 reads EKD. CDR3 in amino acids: CACDTLLPSTPNLNGATVGTDKLIF. The DNA for the CDR3 is TGTGCCTGTGACACCCTGCTCCCCTCTACGCCCAACCTGAATGGGGCTACCGTAGGTACCGATAAACTCATCTTT.

This clone is termed medium-sized (0.01 to 0.1%). The V and J genes are TRDV2 and TRDJ3, with a tentative D call TRDD3 (5 bases). Trimming took 0 bases from V and 0 from J, leaving 14 bases between them. Looked up from germline, CDR1 is GEAIGNYY and CDR2 is EKD. This CDR3 is 19 amino acids long. The CDR3 DNA is TGTGCCTGTGACACCGCTGGGTCTCCGAGCTCCTGGGACACCCGACAGATGTTTTTC. Translated: CACDTAGSPSSWDTRQMFF.

In this sample, this clone turned up a few times. The chain joins TRDV2 to TRDJ1, with 9 bases identical to TRDD3. Germline-derived CDR1 and CDR2 are GEAIGNYY and EKD. Losses at the gene ends were 5 bases for V and 0 bases for J; bases not matched to a gene: 15. The CDR3 sequence is 18 residues long. CDR3 coding DNA: TGTGCCTGTGGCAAACTGGGGGACCTACCCAGGTACACCGATAAACTCATCTTT. Residues: CACGKLGDLPRYTDKLIF.

This clone occurred a few times. The chain recombines TRDV2 with TRDJ1; 12 bases agree with TRDD3. The CDR3 covers 17 residues. The germline V gene has CDR1 GEAIGNYY and CDR2 EKD. Trimming took 3 bases from V and 2 from J; bases not matched to a gene: 9. The CDR3 bases are TGTGCCTGTGACCGACTGGGGGATACAACAAGGACCGATAAACTCATCTTT. Encoded protein: CACDRLGDTTRTDKLIF.

The genes are TRDV2 and TRDJ1, with 8 positions matching TRDD3. TCRdb leaves out the J gene; it was filled in here by matching the DNA to germline. Trimming at V came to 3 bases and at J to 0 bases, leaving 11 bases not matched to a gene. Germline CDR1 is GEAIGNYY and CDR2 is EKD. The CDR3 is made up of 17 amino acids. The CDR3 sequence: CACDAWGLGGYTDKLIF. The CDR3 DNA reads TGTGCCTGTGACGCATGGGGACTGGGGGGGTACACCGATAAACTCATCTTT.

As regards this clone: The same CDR3 arises from other DNA sequences in this sample as well. The chain carries TRDV2 and TRDJ3; 12 bases align to TRDD3. Germline CDR1 and CDR2: GEAIGNYY and EKD. With 8 bases clipped from V and 3 bases from J, the junction kept 25 bases outside the gene matches. The CDR3 loop spans 23 amino acids. The CDR3 region has the DNA TGTGCCTACACCTCACTGTCACTGGGGGATACTGTCGGAGATCGCTGGGACACCCGACAGATGTTTTTC. This codes for CAYTSLSLGDTVGDRWDTRQMFF.

As for this clone: This same CDR3 is encoded by further DNA sequences in the sample. V is TRDV2 and J is TRDJ1, with 7 nucleotides matching TRDD3. V lost 1 base and J lost 0; bases outside the gene matches: 4. Germline loops: CDR1 GEAIGNYY, CDR2 EKD. This CDR3 contains 15 residues. CDR3 nucleotide sequence: TGTGCCTGTGACACGCTGGGGGTCCACACCGATAAACTCATCTTT. Protein sequence: CACDTLGVHTDKLIF.

Comments on this clone: At one of its ends the junction is not consistent with the germline gene, which may arise from a read error. The J gene is TRDJ1, the V gene TRDV2, with 7 bases fitting TRDD3. TCRdb leaves out the J gene; it was filled in here by matching the DNA to germline. The germline V gene has CDR1 GEAIGNYY and CDR2 EKD. There are 20 residues in the CDR3. CDR3 sequence reads: CACDTQGLVTGEGYTDKLIF. CDR3 DNA sequence: TGTGCCTGCGACACGCAAGGCCTGGTTACTGGGGAGGGTTACACCGATAAACTCATCTTT.

This clone showed up just a few times. The germline gene is not matched at one end of the junction; a read error may be the cause. This sample includes further DNA sequences coding for the same CDR3. CDR3 sequence: CACDTVALGDSSWDTRQMFF. The CDR3 bases are TGCGCCTGTGACACCGTGGCACTGGGGGATAGCTCCTGGGACACCCGACAGATGTTTTTC. The rearrangement uses TRDV2 and TRDJ3; 11 positions match TRDD3. From germline, CDR1 is GEAIGNYY and CDR2 EKD. There are 20 residues in the CDR3.

In regard to this clone: A much larger clonotype is one base distant, so this may be a read error. Other DNA sequences in this specimen translate into the identical CDR3. CDR3 sequence reads: CACDTVTGGYARDTDKLIF. The CDR3 DNA follows: TGTGCCTGCGACACCGTTACTGGGGGATACGCACGGGACACCGATAAACTCATCTTT. This chain uses TRDV2 with TRDJ1, with 13 bases fitting TRDD3. CDR1 and CDR2 from the germline V gene are GEAIGNYY and EKD. The CDR3 is made up of 19 amino acids.

This clone was detected a few times. This chain uses TRDV2 with TRDJ1; the D gene is possibly TRDD3 (6 bases). Germline V gene sequence: CDR1 GEAIGNYY, CDR2 EKD. V lost 3 bases and J lost 0, with 22 bases in between. This CDR3 comprises 18 residues. The CDR3 DNA is TGTGCCTGTGACGCCGCCTGGGGAGAGGCGAAGTACACCGATAAACTCATCTTT. It specifies CACDAAWGEAKYTDKLIF.

The CDR3 here is CACNYLRVPSPDTDKLIF. The CDR3 nucleotides are TGTGCCTGTAATTACCTCCGCGTTCCTTCCCCCGACACCGATAAACTCATCTTT. This rearrangement joins TRDV2 to TRDJ1; perhaps TRDD2 as D (6 bases). TCRdb is silent on the J gene; assignment here came from matching the DNA to germline. Germline values: CDR1 GEAIGNYY, CDR2 EKD. This CDR3 has 18 residues. The V and J ends lost 6 bases and 0 bases respectively, with 25 bases between them.

This clone was observed a few times. The rearrangement joins TRDV1 to TRDJ1, with D tentatively TRDD3 (7 bases). V was shortened by 4 bases and J by 2 bases, with 29 bases between the two germline ends. Germline CDR1 is TSWWSYY and CDR2 is QGS. This CDR3 has 20 amino acids. CDR3 DNA sequence: TGTGCTCTTGGGGCACTAACCTTTCCTAGAGGCTGGGGGTGGACCGATAAACTCATCTTT. It encodes CALGALTFPRGWGWTDKLIF.

This clone turned up a few times. The chain joins TRDV2 to TRDJ1, with TRDD3 matching over 11 bases. V was clipped by 0 bases and J by 0 bases; unmatched bases: 11. This CDR3 comprises 19 residues. CDR1 is GEAIGNYY, CDR2 EKD, per germline. The CDR3 nucleotides are TGTGCCTGTGACACCGTCGGCTGGGGGATACCCCTGTACACCGATAAACTCATCTTT. It specifies CACDTVGWGIPLYTDKLIF.

The V gene corresponds to TRDV2; no J gene was called; TRDD3, the table's D call, lacks a check against the DNA. The V gene's germline CDR1 is GEAIGNYY and CDR2 EKD. The CDR3 runs to 17 residues. The CDR3 sequence: CACDTVGVQQETDKIIF. The CDR3 DNA reads as TGTGCCTGTGACACCGTTGGTGTGCAGCAGGAAACCGATAAAATCATCTTT.

Only a few counts were recorded for this clone. The J gene is TRDJ1, the V gene TRDV2; 7 bases align to TRDD3. Germline CDR1 is GEAIGNYY and CDR2 is EKD. The V gene end was trimmed by 3 bases and the J gene end by 0 bases; junction bases not matched to a gene: 12. The CDR3 contains 17 residues. The CDR3 spells CACDVLGGQPYTDKLIF. The DNA for the CDR3 is TGTGCCTGTGACGTCCTGGGGGGCCAGCCGTACACCGATAAACTCATCTTT.

This clone is deemed medium-sized. Other nucleotide sequences in the sample specify the same CDR3. The chain uses TRDV2 and TRDJ3; 12 bases fit TRDD3. With 3 bases clipped from V and 0 bases from J, the junction kept 8 bases outside the gene matches. The CDR3 totals 20 residues. From germline, CDR1 is GEAIGNYY and CDR2 EKD. For the CDR3, the DNA is TGTGCCTGTGACCCCGTACTGGGGGATACCCCCTCCTGGGACACCCGACAGATGTTTTTC. Encoded protein: CACDPVLGDTPSWDTRQMFF.

This clone was counted only a few times. TCRdb has a much larger clone's protein, which differs at residues 5 and 11 from the translation of this DNA, likely because of a read error; what is shown is the protein translated from the DNA. The chain couples TRDV2 to TRDJ1; D uncertain. This CDR3 contains 15 residues. The germline gives CDR1 GEAIGNYY, CDR2 EKD. V dropped 3 bases and J dropped 7 bases, with 20 bases sitting between them. The CDR3 nucleotides read TGTGCCTGTGACGCGGTCGATTCCCCGAGCGGTAAACTCATCTTT. It yields the protein CACDAVDSPSGKLIF.

Only a few counts were recorded for this clone. This is likely an artifact of a read error, given a far larger clone one base away. Other DNA variants within this sample encode the same CDR3. The CDR3 sequence: CACDTLGMADKLIF. The CDR3 nucleotides read TGTGCCTGTGACACACTGGGGATGGCCGATAAACTCATCTTT. The chain is built from TRDV2 and TRDJ1; 7 nucleotides agree with TRDD3. CDR1 and CDR2 (germline): GEAIGNYY, EKD. The CDR3 spans 14 residues. V trimming: 1 base; J trimming: 3 bases; junction bases outside the gene matches: 4.

By share of the sample, this clone is medium-sized. The J gene is TRDJ1, the V gene TRDV2, with 10 nucleotides matching TRDD3. The germline V gene encodes CDR1 GEAIGNYY and CDR2 EKD. The CDR3 loop spans 15 amino acids. Germline trimming cut 1 base from V and 7 bases from J; bases unmatched to any gene: 8. As DNA, the CDR3 is TGTGCCTGTGACACGATGGGGGATACCCTCGGTAAACTCATCTTT. Its translation: CACDTMGDTLGKLIF.

The J gene is TRDJ1, the V gene TRDV2; D remains ambiguous. The J gene is not listed in TCRdb, so it was assigned here from a DNA match to germline. CDR1 is GEAIGNYY and CDR2 is EKD in the germline V gene. V lost 3 bases, J lost 2 bases, and 24 bases lay in between. The CDR3 extends over 18 amino acids. For the CDR3, the DNA is TGTGCCTGTGACTCGGTAACTGTGGAGAAGGGAAGAACCGATAAACTCATCTTT. Translation gives CACDSVTVEKGRTDKLIF.

This clone was observed a handful of times. The chain combines TRDV2 with TRDJ1; 7 positions agree with TRDD3. V trimming: 3 bases; J trimming: 3 bases; junction bases outside the gene matches: 6. This CDR3 region has 14 residues. Germline CDR1 is GEAIGNYY and CDR2 is EKD. DNA of the CDR3: TGTGCCTGTGACTGGGGGGGATGGTCCGATAAACTCATCTTT. Its protein product is CACDWGGWSDKLIF.

This clone is labeled medium-sized (0.01 to 0.1%). The rearrangement uses TRDV2 and TRDJ1; TRDD3 agrees at 8 bases. Germline CDR1 and CDR2: GEAIGNYY and EKD. The junction had 16 bases not matched to a gene; V was cut back by 2 bases and J by 0 bases. The CDR3 has 19 residues. CDR3 bases: TGTGCCTGTGACATACTGGGGGCCGAGGTGAAACCGTACACCGATAAACTCATCTTT. It specifies CACDILGAEVKPYTDKLIF.

The chain combines TRDV2 with TRDJ1; 12 bases match TRDD3. Germline CDR1 and CDR2: GEAIGNYY and EKD. With V trimmed by 3 bases and J by 3 bases, 13 bases remained unmatched. CDR3 size: 18 residues. CDR3 loop: CACDAVTLGDTGPDKLIF. CDR3 nucleotide sequence: TGTGCCTGTGACGCGGTTACCCTGGGGGATACGGGGCCCGATAAACTCATCTTT.

This rearrangement joins TRDV2 to TRDJ1; 7 bases map to TRDD3. Germline trimming cut 0 bases from V and 1 base from J; bases unmatched to any gene: 13. The CDR3 has 18 residues. Per the germline V gene, CDR1 is GEAIGNYY and CDR2 is EKD. This CDR3 is CACDTVQAGGTVTDKLIF. The CDR3 DNA sequence: TGTGCCTGTGACACCGTCCAGGCTGGGGGGACTGTCACCGATAAACTCATCTTT.